This section outlines one T cell receptor beta chain sequence together with its context. The data originate from a study of blood T cell repertoires in COVID-19. Patients in Seattle were enrolled during active infection, then followed longitudinally. Germline CDR1 LNHDA, CDR2 SQIVND (reference sequence). There are 14 residues in the CDR3. The V end lost 3 bases, the J end lost 0 bases, and 6 bases lay between the germline ends. How the authors handled the data: Researchers report that nucleated cell counts were estimated from reference gene primer amplification. Libraries were prepared by immunoSEQ multiplex PCR; TCRdb keeps only in-frame clonotypes and omits some of them. The D gene and trimming were derived from the DNA, and the V and J assignments and clone size from that table. This sample carries 200,000 to 250,000 clones, 83% of them seen once, and the ten largest clones take over 1%.

The sample consisted of peripheral blood. The chain has TRBV19 and TRBJ1-5, with D hard to call. This TCR was recovered from a woman in her thirties with COVID-19, enrolled during active disease. In DNA form, the CDR3 reads TGTGCCAGTAGTATCCAAATTAGCAATCAGCCCCAGCATTTT. Translating it yields CASSIQISNQPQHF.